The present entry profiles one TCR beta chain with its context. Its target is unknown. TCRdb's copy holds only in-frame clones and misses some; the assay was immunoSEQ multiplex PCR. There are about 20,000 clones in the sample; roughly 90% occur only once, and 0.5% to 0.65% lies in the top ten. No major medical conditions, Axis I/II comorbidities, regular medication, or illicit drugs. The CDR3 extends over 13 amino acids. The V end was cut by 8 bases, the J end by 0 bases, with 10 bases between. CDR1 and CDR2 from the germline V gene are MNHNS and SASEGT. The data derive from a study of untreated major depressive disorder. Study-wide points: All top five TRBV05-01 clones per subject were private clones. Compared with controls, depressed patients showed more TRBV05-01 (Vbeta 5.1) usage in CD4+ T cells.

V gene TRBV6-1 combines with J gene TRBJ1-1; perhaps TRBD1 as D (5 bases). Sequenced material: CD4+ T cells from PBMCs. The receptor's source is a woman in her thirties or forties with major depressive disorder. CDR3 region: CASGTPMNTEAFF. CDR3 sequence (DNA): TGTGCCAGCGGGACGCCTATGAACACTGAAGCTTTCTTT.